This T cell receptor beta chain originates from a study of blood T cell repertoires in COVID-19. Turning to the study itself: Spain, Italy and the United States supplied samples that represented acute and convalescent COVID-19. The analysed material was cDNA or gDNA that came from T cells, B-cell-depleted T cells, or PBMCs.

Germline assignment: CDR1 SGHAT and CDR2 FQNNGV. This CDR3 comprises 14 residues. V lost 5 bases and J lost 4, with 9 bases in between. Authors' analysis steps: Amplified reference gene primers provided the basis for estimating nucleated cell counts. Profiling relied on immunoSEQ multiplex PCR, and the TCRdb table lists in-frame clones only, not all of them. The DNA gave D and trimming, while V, J and clone size come from that table. The table shows approximately 130,000 clones, with roughly 86% occurring only once. The specimen was peripheral blood. This rearrangement joins TRBV11-2 to TRBJ1-6, with no clear D. The receptor comes from a woman between 50 and 59 years old who had recovered from COVID-19. CDR3 protein: CASSQQPYNSPLHF. The DNA for the CDR3 is TGTGCCAGCAGCCAACAGCCATATAATTCACCCCTCCACTTT. The whole variable domain, filled in from reference TRBV11-2 and TRBJ1-6, reads EAGVAQSPRYKIIEKRQSVAFWCNPISGHATLYWYQQILGQGPKLLIQFQNNGVVDDSQLPKDRFSAERLKGVDSTLKIQPAKLEDSAVYLCASSQQPYNSPLHFGNGTRLTVT.